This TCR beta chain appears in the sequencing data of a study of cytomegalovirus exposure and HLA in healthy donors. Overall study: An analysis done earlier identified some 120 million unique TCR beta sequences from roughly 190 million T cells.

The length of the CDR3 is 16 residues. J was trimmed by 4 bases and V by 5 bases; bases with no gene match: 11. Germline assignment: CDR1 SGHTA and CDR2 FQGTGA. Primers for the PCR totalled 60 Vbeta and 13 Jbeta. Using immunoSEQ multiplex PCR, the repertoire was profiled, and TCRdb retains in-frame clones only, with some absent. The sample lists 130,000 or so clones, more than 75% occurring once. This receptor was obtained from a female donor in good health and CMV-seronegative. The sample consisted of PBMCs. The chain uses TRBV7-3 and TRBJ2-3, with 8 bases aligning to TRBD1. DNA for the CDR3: TGTGCCAGCAGCGGCCCCGGGACAGGCGGTCCAGATACGCAGTATTTT. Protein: CASSGPGTGGPDTQYF.